A selection of T cell receptor beta chains follows, all from one sample in a study of control samples from healthy donors and cancer patients. The method was immunoSEQ multiplex PCR; TCRdb's version includes in-frame clones alone and lacks a portion of them. The sample yields some 150,000 clones, 91% seen once. The specimen was blood. Receptors were obtained from a woman in her 30s in good health. The CDR3 runs from the conserved cysteine through the conserved F or W. Fields, in order: clone size, J gene, D gene, V gene, CDR3 protein, CDR3 DNA. D genes are given only for firm matches. Size values are once, few and many counts, or a class for expanded clones, and some rows have none.

>-|TRBJ2-7|TRBD2|TRBV6-5
CASSRGLGTYEQYF
TGTGCCAGCAGCCGGGGACTAGGGACCTACGAGCAGTACTTC
>-|TRBJ2-5|TRBD1|TRBV6-6
CASRTPGQGETQYF
TGTGCCAGCAGGACACCGGGACAGGGGGAGACCCAGTACTTC
>-|TRBJ2-1|TRBD2|TRBV7-3
CASSSGLGSYNEQFF
TGTGCCAGCAGCTCGGGACTAGGCTCCTACAATGAGCAGTTCTTC
>-|TRBJ1-6|-|TRBV6-5
CASGQYNSPLHF
TGTGCCAGTGGACAGTATAATTCACCCCTCCACTTT
>-|TRBJ2-3|TRBD2|TRBV5-1
CASRWGLGFPDTQYF
TGCGCCAGCAGGTGGGGACTAGGATTCCCAGATACGCAGTATTTT
>-|TRBJ2-2|TRBD2|TRBV18
CASSPLAGSANTGELFF
TGTGCCAGCTCACCACTAGCGGGCTCCGCGAACACCGGGGAGCTGTTTTTT
>few|TRBJ1-2|TRBD1|TRBV6-5
CASSTGTGVYGYTF
TGTGCCAGCAGCACCGGGACAGGGGTTTACGGCTACACCTTC
>-|TRBJ2-3|-|TRBV7-7
CASSLAGGSTDTQYF
TGTGCCAGCAGCTTAGCTGGGGGGAGCACAGATACGCAGTATTTT
>-|TRBJ2-3|TRBD1|TRBV9
CASSFQTGTTDTQYF
TGTGCCAGCAGCTTCCAGACAGGGACCACAGATACGCAGTATTTT
>-|TRBJ1-6|TRBD1|TRBV10-3
CAISEGQGGNSPLHF
TGTGCCATCAGCGAGGGACAGGGGGGTAATTCACCCCTCCACTTT
>-|TRBJ2-7|-|TRBV5-1
CASSPAGGYEQYF
TGCGCCAGCAGCCCTGCAGGGGGGTACGAGCAGTACTTC
>-|TRBJ2-3|TRBD1|TRBV11-3
CASSLGDRVRTDTQYF
TGTGCCAGCAGCTTAGGGGACAGGGTGAGGACAGATACGCAGTATTTT
>-|TRBJ2-7|-|TRBV30
CAWRDTLSYEQYF
TGTGCCTGGAGGGACACCCTCTCCTACGAGCAGTACTTC
>-|TRBJ1-3|-|TRBV19
CASSMGRSGNTIYF
TGTGCCAGTAGTATGGGGCGCTCTGGAAACACCATATATTTT
>-|TRBJ1-2|TRBD1|TRBV6-5
CASRVQGAPSYGYTF
TGTGCCAGCAGAGTACAGGGGGCACCCTCCTATGGCTACACCTTC
>-|TRBJ1-2|TRBD1|TRBV10-3
CAIRDRSNYGYTF
TGTGCCATCAGGGACAGGTCCAACTATGGCTACACCTTC
>-|TRBJ1-4|TRBD1|TRBV4-2
CASSFTGANEKLFF
TGTGCCAGCAGCTTTACAGGGGCTAATGAAAAACTGTTTTTT
>once|TRBJ2-7|-|TRBV18
CASSPPSSYEQYF
TGTGCCAGCTCACCACCCAGCTCCTACGAGCAGTACTTC
>-|TRBJ1-4|-|TRBV2
CASSDSGRFNEKLFF
TGTGCCAGCAGTGATTCGGGGAGATTTAATGAAAAACTGTTTTTT
>-|TRBJ2-3|TRBD2|TRBV4-1
CASSHPSGGAPDTQYF
TGCGCCAGCAGCCACCCTAGCGGGGGGGCCCCAGATACGCAGTATTTT
>-|TRBJ2-3|TRBD2|TRBV3-1/TRBV3-2
CASSRLAGTDTQYF
TGTGCCAGCAGTCGACTAGCGGGCACAGATACGCAGTATTTT
>-|TRBJ1-2|-|TRBV18
CASSPEGSYGYTF
TGTGCCAGCTCACCAGAGGGCTCTTATGGCTACACCTTC
>once|TRBJ1-1|-|TRBV27
CASSLMGRMMNTEAFF
TGTGCCAGCAGTTTAATGGGACGGATGATGAACACTGAAGCTTTCTTT
>-|TRBJ1-5|TRBD1|TRBV24-1
CATSGRGDQPQHF
TGTGCCACCAGTGGCAGGGGGGATCAGCCCCAGCATTTT
>-|TRBJ2-3|TRBD2|TRBV6-5
CASIGLAGNPDTQYF
TGTGCCAGCATCGGACTAGCGGGAAATCCAGATACGCAGTATTTT
>-|TRBJ1-2|-|TRBV5-1
CASSLGQYGYTF
TGCGCCAGCAGCTTGGGCCAGTATGGCTACACCTTC
>-|TRBJ2-3|-|TRBV9
CASSVEVTTDTQYF
TGTGCCAGCAGCGTAGAAGTCACCACAGATACGCAGTATTTT
>-|TRBJ1-3|-|TRBV30
CAWSVGASGNTIYF
TGTGCCTGGAGTGTGGGAGCCTCTGGAAACACCATATATTTT
>-|TRBJ1-5|-|TRBV2
CASSPRAPNQPQHF
TGTGCCAGCAGCCCCCGGGCCCCCAATCAGCCCCAGCATTTT
>-|TRBJ2-3|-|TRBV7-3
CASRDSGGRDTQYF
TGTGCCAGCAGAGATTCTGGGGGAAGGGATACGCAGTATTTT
>-|TRBJ1-1|-|TRBV7-3
CASSLYGAENTEAFF
TGTGCCAGCAGCTTATACGGGGCTGAGAACACTGAAGCTTTCTTT
>-|TRBJ2-6|TRBD2|TRBV27
CASSSGGSGANVLTF
TGTGCCAGCAGTTCGGGGGGTTCTGGGGCCAACGTCCTGACTTTC
>-|TRBJ2-1|TRBD2|TRBV7-2
CASSYRTSGTSYNEQFF
TGTGCCAGCAGCTACCGGACTAGCGGAACCTCCTACAATGAGCAGTTCTTC
>-|TRBJ2-1|-|TRBV7-9
CASSRPTGQFYNEQFF
TGTGCCAGCAGCCGCCCTACAGGTCAATTCTACAATGAGCAGTTCTTC
>-|TRBJ1-5|-|TRBV6-5
CASRGVGNQPQHF
TGTGCCAGCAGAGGGGTGGGCAATCAGCCCCAGCATTTT
>-|TRBJ1-2|-|TRBV27
CASRPGPRPDGYTF
TGTGCCAGCCGACCGGGACCGCGACCAGATGGCTACACCTTC
>-|TRBJ1-5|-|TRBV7-9
CASSFARGENQPQHF
TGTGCCAGCAGCTTCGCCCGGGGAGAGAATCAGCCCCAGCATTTT
>-|TRBJ1-3|-|TRBV3-1/TRBV3-2
CASSLGLLSGNTIYF
TGTGCCAGCAGCCTGGGACTGCTCTCTGGAAACACCATATATTTT
>-|TRBJ2-1|TRBD2|TRBV6-2/TRBV6-3
CASRPSGSSYNEQFF
TGTGCCAGCAGACCTAGCGGGAGCTCCTACAATGAGCAGTTCTTC
>-|TRBJ2-7|-|TRBV12-3/TRBV12-4
CASSPGGYEQYF
TGTGCCAGCAGTCCGGGTGGGTATGAGCAGTACTTC
>-|TRBJ2-2|TRBD1|TRBV24-1
CATSDGGTGVGELFF
TGTGCCACCAGTGACGGCGGGACAGGGGTCGGGGAGCTGTTTTTT
>-|TRBJ2-7|TRBD1|TRBV6-2/TRBV6-3
CASSPTGTGSYEQYF
TGTGCCAGCAGTCCAACCGGGACAGGGTCCTACGAGCAGTACTTC
>-|TRBJ1-1|-|TRBV19
CASSIGVTEAFF
TGTGCCAGTAGTATAGGGGTCACTGAAGCTTTCTTT